Many counts were recorded for the clone carrying this TCR beta chain. The data stem from a study of blood T cell repertoires in COVID-19. In the study overall: The study drew acute and convalescent COVID-19 samples from the United States, Italy and Spain. PBMCs, B-cell-depleted T cells, or T cells were the source of the cDNA or gDNA that made up the material.

Using immunoSEQ multiplex PCR, the repertoire was profiled, and TCRdb retains in-frame clones only, with some absent. Here the sample spans roughly 140,000 clones, 84% being singletons. The TCR sequence derives from a human donor in a cohort sampled during active COVID-19. Sequences were obtained from peripheral blood.

The CDR3 region has the DNA TGCGCCAGCAGCTTGGGAGAGACAACAGGAAACACCATATATTTT. This sequence encodes CASSLGETTGNTIYF. The chain joins TRBV5-1 to TRBJ1-3; D gene unclear. Germline CDR1 is SGHRS and CDR2 is YFSETQ. V was shortened by 0 bases and J by 4 bases, with 11 bases between the two germline ends. The length of the CDR3 is 15 residues.